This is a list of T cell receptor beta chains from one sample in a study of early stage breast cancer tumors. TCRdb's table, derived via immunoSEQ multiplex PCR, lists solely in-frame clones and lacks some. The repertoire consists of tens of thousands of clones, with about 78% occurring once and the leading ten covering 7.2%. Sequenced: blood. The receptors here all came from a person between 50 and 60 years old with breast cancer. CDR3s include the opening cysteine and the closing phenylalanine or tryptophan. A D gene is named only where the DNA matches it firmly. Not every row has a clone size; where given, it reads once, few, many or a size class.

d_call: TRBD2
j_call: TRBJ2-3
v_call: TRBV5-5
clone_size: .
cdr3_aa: CASSGTGTSGRFGNTQYF
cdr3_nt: TGTGCCAGCAGCGGGACCGGGACTAGCGGGAGATTTGGGAATACGCAGTATTTT

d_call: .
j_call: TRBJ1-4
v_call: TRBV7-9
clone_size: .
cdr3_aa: CASSLVGRRGEKLFF
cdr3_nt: TGTGCCAGCAGCTTAGTGGGCAGGCGGGGGGAAAAACTGTTTTTT

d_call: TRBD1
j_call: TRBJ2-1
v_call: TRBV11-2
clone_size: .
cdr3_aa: CASSGGQVSYNEQFF
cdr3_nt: TGTGCCAGCAGCGGGGGACAGGTTTCCTACAATGAGCAGTTCTTC

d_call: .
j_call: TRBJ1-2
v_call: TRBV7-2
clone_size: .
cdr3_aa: CASSVGTGKAYGYTF
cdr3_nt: TGTGCCAGCAGCGTTGGTACAGGCAAGGCCTATGGCTACACCTTC

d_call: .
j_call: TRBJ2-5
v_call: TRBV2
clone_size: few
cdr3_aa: CASRRNTQETQYF
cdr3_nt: TGTGCCAGCAGGCGAAATACCCAAGAGACCCAGTACTTC

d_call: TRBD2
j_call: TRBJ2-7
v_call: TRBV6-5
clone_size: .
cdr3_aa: CASSKREGPYEQYF
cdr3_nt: TGTGCCAGCTCGAAGCGGGAGGGCCCCTACGAGCAGTACTTC

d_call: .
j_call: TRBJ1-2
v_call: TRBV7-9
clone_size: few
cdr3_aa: CASSLVGSTYGYTF
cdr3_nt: TGTGCCAGCAGCTTAGTTGGTAGCACCTATGGCTACACCTTC

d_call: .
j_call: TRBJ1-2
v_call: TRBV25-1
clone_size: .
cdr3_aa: CASSENSNYGYTF
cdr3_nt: TGTGCCAGCAGTGAAAACAGTAACTATGGCTACACCTTC

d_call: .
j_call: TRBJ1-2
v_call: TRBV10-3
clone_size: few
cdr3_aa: CAISVQGEYGYTF
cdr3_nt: TGTGCCATCAGTGTCCAGGGCGAATATGGCTACACCTTC

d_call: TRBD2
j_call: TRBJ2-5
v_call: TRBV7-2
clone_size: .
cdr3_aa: CASSLFGGSIQETQYF
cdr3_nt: TGTGCCAGCAGCTTATTCGGGGGGTCAATCCAAGAGACCCAGTACTTC

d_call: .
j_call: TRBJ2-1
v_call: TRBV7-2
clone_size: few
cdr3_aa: CASSLESGAPLEQFF
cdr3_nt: TGTGCCAGCAGCTTAGAATCAGGGGCCCCTCTAGAGCAGTTCTTC

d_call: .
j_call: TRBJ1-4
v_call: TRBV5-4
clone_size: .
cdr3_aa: CASSLDQGTEKLFF
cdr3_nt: TGTGCCAGCAGCTTGGATCAGGGAACGGAAAAACTGTTTTTT

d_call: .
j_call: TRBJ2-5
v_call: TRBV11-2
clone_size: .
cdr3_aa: CASSLGLLETQYF
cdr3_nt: TGTGCCAGCAGCTTGGGCCTTCTGGAGACCCAGTACTTC

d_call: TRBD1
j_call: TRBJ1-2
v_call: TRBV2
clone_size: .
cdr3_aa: CASIIQGRANYGYTF
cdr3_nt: TGTGCCAGCATTATACAGGGGCGGGCTAACTATGGCTACACCTTC

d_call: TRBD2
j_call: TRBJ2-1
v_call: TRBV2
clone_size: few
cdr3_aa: CASQHTGGQFF
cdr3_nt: TGTGCCAGCCAACATACGGGAGGGCAGTTCTTC

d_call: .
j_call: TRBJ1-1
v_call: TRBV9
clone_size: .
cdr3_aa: CASSPTLGLTEAFF
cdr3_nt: TGTGCCAGCAGCCCGACTTTAGGTTTAACTGAAGCTTTCTTT

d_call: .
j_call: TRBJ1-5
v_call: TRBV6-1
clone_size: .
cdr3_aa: CASLGRGGDNQPQHF
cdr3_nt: TGTGCCAGCTTGGGACGGGGAGGGGACAATCAGCCCCAGCATTTT

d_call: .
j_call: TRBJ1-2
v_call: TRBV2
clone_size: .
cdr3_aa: CASIKSRSGADYGYTF
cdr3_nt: TGTGCCAGCATTAAGTCCCGTTCAGGGGCCGACTATGGCTACACCTTC

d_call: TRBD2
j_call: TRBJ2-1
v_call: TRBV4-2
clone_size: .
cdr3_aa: CASSSLDGGGYNEQFF
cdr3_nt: TGTGCCAGCAGCTCCCTTGATGGCGGGGGTTACAATGAGCAGTTCTTC

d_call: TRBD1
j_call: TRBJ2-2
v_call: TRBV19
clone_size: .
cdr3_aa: CASSTTGAEGTGELFF
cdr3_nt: TGTGCCAGTAGTACGACAGGGGCCGAGGGGACCGGGGAGCTGTTTTTT

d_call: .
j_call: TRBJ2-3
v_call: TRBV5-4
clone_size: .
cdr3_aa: CATRGGSTDTQYF
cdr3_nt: TGTGCCACCCGAGGGGGTAGCACAGATACGCAGTATTTT

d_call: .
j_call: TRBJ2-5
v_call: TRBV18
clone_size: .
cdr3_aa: CASSPGVTETQYF
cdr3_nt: TGTGCCAGCTCACCCGGGGTTACAGAGACCCAGTACTTC

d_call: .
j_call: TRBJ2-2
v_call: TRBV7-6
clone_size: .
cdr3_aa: CASSALDRAGELFF
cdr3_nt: TGTGCCAGCAGCGCGCTCGACAGAGCCGGGGAGCTGTTTTTT

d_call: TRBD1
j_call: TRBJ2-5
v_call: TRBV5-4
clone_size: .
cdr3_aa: CASSFGDRGQETQYF
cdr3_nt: TGTGCCAGCAGCTTCGGGGACAGGGGCCAGGAGACCCAGTACTTC

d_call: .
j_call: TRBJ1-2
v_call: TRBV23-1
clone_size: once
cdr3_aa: CASSRQAPRFNYGYTF
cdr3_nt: TGCGCCAGCAGCAGACAGGCACCACGATTTAACTATGGCTACACCTTC

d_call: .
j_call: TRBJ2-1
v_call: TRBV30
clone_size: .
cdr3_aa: CAWSVQAGRRQFF
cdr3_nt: TGTGCCTGGAGTGTACAGGCGGGGCGGCGGCAGTTCTTC

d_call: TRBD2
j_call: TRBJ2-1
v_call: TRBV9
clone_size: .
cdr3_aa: CASSVLAETYNEQFF
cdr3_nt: TGTGCCAGCAGCGTTCTAGCGGAAACTTACAATGAGCAGTTCTTC

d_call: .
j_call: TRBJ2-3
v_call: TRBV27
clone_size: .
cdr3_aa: CASTPRGRDGDTQYF
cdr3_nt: TGTGCCAGCACCCCCCGTGGCAGGGATGGAGATACGCAGTATTTT

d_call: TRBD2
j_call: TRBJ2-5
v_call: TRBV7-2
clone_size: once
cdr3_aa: CASSLGGGETQYF
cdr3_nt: TGTGCCAGCAGCTTAGGCGGGGGGGAGACCCAGTACTTC